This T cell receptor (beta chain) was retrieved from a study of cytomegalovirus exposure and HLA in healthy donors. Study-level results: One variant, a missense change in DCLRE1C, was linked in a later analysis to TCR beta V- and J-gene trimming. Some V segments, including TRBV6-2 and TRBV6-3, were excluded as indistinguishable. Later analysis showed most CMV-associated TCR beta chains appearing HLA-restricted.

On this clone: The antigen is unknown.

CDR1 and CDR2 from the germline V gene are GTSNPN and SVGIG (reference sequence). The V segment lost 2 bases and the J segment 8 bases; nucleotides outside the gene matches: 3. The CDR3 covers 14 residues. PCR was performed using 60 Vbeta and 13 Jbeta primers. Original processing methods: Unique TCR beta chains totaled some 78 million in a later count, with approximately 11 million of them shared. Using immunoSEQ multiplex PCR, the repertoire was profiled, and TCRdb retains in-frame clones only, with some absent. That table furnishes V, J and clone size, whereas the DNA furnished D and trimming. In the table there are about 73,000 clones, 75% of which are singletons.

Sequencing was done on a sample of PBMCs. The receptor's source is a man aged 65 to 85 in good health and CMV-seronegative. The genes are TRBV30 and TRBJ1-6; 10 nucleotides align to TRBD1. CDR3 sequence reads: CAWSRQGADSPLHF. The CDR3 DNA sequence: TGTGCCTGGAGTCGACAGGGGGCGGATTCACCCCTCCACTTT.